This T cell receptor (beta chain) was obtained from a study of identical twins. Study observations and caveats: Whereas memory repertoires showed no such difference, abundant cord blood beta clonotypes carried fewer insertions. Models, which agreed with sharing between unrelated individuals, nonetheless underestimated the out-of-frame TCR alpha sharing seen in monozygotic twins. Cross-sectional statistical analysis was relied on for the conclusions, without the same donors being followed.

TCRdb reprocessed the 5' RACE reads with MiXCR, giving one entry per CDR3 protein. The data hold a few hundred thousand distinct CDR3 sequences, with approximately 10% observed a single time. Per germline, CDR1 SGHNT and CDR2 YYREEE (reference sequence). CDR3 length: 18 amino acids. J was trimmed by 4 bases and V by 3 bases; bases with no gene match: 14. There were only healthy Caucasians among the donors. A note on this clonotype: Its antigen is undetermined.

Material: memory T cells sorted from blood. The chain uses TRBV5-4 and TRBJ2-5; 11 bases map to TRBD1. The receptor was derived from a man aged 50 to 59 in good health. CDR3 coding DNA: TGTGCCAGCAGCTCCGGGACAGGGGGTCCTAAATCTGGAGAGACCCAGTACTTC. Translation gives CASSSGTGGPKSGETQYF.